This T cell receptor beta chain comes out of a study of shared clonotypes between healthy human individuals. Study information: Aged between 18 and 49, the donors were a couple of women and a few men. Regarding the study as a whole: Naive CD4 clonotypes overlapped across a handful of donors at roughly 5%. Represented diversity (both genetic and exposure-history) was limited by the small number of donors.

Those who donated were healthy HIV-negative adults, with no recent acute infections or vaccinations reported. Clones were read by immunoSEQ multiplex PCR, and TCRdb kept only the in-frame ones, dropping some. The profile covers around 340,000 clones, with 73% appearing a single time and about 9.4% taken by the ten largest. Remarks on this clone: Its antigen remains unknown.

This TCR was recovered from a man aged 25-45 years in good health. Sequencing input: memory CD4+ T cells sorted from blood. Subset here: CD45RA-negative fraction.

The CDR3 coding sequence is TGTGCCAGCAGCAAGGGACTAGCGACAGATACGCAGTATTTT. Translated: CASSKGLATDTQYF. The chain combines TRBV5-4 with TRBJ2-3; TRBD2 aligns across 10 bases. The length of the CDR3 is 14 residues. With V trimmed by 4 bases and J by 3 bases, 2 bases remained unmatched. Germline V gene sequence: CDR1 SGHNT, CDR2 YYREEE (reference sequence).